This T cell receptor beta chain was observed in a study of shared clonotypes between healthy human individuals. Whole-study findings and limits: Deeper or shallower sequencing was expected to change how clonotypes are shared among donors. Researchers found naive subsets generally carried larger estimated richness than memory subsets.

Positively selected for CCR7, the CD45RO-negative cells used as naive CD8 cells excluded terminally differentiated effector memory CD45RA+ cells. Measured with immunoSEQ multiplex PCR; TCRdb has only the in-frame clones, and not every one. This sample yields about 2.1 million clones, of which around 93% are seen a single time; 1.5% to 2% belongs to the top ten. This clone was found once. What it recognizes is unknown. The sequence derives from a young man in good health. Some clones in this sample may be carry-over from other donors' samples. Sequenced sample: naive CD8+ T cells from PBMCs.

The CDR3 region is CASSQEIQEGGTDTQYF. The CDR3 nucleotides read TGCGCCAGCAGCCAAGAAATCCAGGAGGGAGGAACAGATACGCAGTATTTT. V gene TRBV4-3 combines with J gene TRBJ2-3; D is possibly TRBD2 (6 bases). Per the germline V gene, CDR1 is LGHNA and CDR2 is YSLEER. The V gene lost 0 bases and the J gene lost 3 bases, with 16 bases spanning the gap. This CDR3 is 17 amino acids long.